One sample yielded the 32 T cell receptor beta chains listed below, sequenced in a study of CD8 T cells in Susac syndrome. RNA in amounts of roughly 0.45 to 1 ug was reverse transcribed with random hexamers. TCRdb reprocessed the immunoSEQ multiplex PCR reads via MiXCR and lists one record per CDR3 protein. Seen here are more than 95,000 distinct CDR3 sequences, around 96% observed once, and the top ten hold over 0.065%. Sequencing input: CD4+ T cells from PBMCs. The receptors stem from a human donor in good health.

The chain joins TRBV6-2 or TRBV6-3 to TRBJ1-5, with unresolved D. Trimming took 0 bases from V and 1 from J, leaving 13 bases between them. Germline V gene sequence: CDR1 MNHEY, CDR2 SVGEGT. The CDR3 totals 17 residues. CDR3 sequence: CASSYSKGGMSNQPQHF. DNA of the CDR3: TGTGCCAGCAGTTACTCGAAGGGAGGGATGAGCAATCAGCCCCAGCATTTT.

This clonotype was counted only a few times. One junction end does not reproduce the germline sequence, and a read error may be involved. CDR3: CASSATTTGELFF. CDR3 DNA: TGTGCTAGCAGCGCCACAACAACCGGGGAGCTGTTTTTT. The rearrangement joins TRBV7-7 to TRBJ2-2; D is undetermined. Germline assignment: CDR1 SSHAT and CDR2 FNYEAQ (reference sequence). The CDR3 runs 13 residues.

The V gene is TRBV12-3 or TRBV12-4, the J gene TRBJ2-5; D perhaps matches TRBD1 (5 bases). V shed 5 bases and J shed 7 bases, with 14 bases lying between them. The CDR3 spans 13 residues. The CDR3 protein is CASSLRTSATQYF. The CDR3 nucleotides read TGTGCCAGCAGTCTCCGGACATCTGCGACCCAGTACTTC.

The genes are TRBV3-1 and TRBJ2-1; no clear D gene. Trimming pared 4 bases from V and 8 bases from J, leaving 9 bases between. Per germline, CDR1 LGHDT and CDR2 YNNKEL (reference sequence). This CDR3 comprises 12 residues. CDR3 amino acids: CASSRLGDEQFF. CDR3 nucleotides: TGTGCCAGCAGCCGCCTAGGAGATGAGCAGTTCTTC.

This sequence joins TRBV20-1 and TRBJ2-3, with TRBD2 matching 7 bases. The CDR3 spans 15 residues. V dropped 5 bases and J dropped 4; count of bases not matched to a gene: 12. CDR1 DFQATT and CDR2 SNEGSKA come from the germline V gene (reference sequence). The CDR3 bases are TGCAGTGCTCAGGGAGGGCTGGCTCGGTCAGATACGCAGTATTTT. The encoded protein is CSAQGGLARSDTQYF.

The J gene is TRBJ2-2, the V gene TRBV5-6; 8 bases align to TRBD2. The CDR3 runs to 15 residues. Germline-derived CDR1 and CDR2 are SGHDT and YYEEEE. Trimming at V came to 4 bases and at J to 7 bases, leaving 9 bases not matched to a gene. CDR3 in amino acids: CASSVRGGYGGELFF. The CDR3, as DNA: TGTGCCAGCAGCGTCCGGGGGGGCTATGGCGGGGAGCTGTTTTTT.

This clonotype was detected only once. The rearrangement uses TRBV5-1 and TRBJ2-3, with TRBD2 matching over 8 bases. V dropped 1 base and J dropped 2; count of bases not matched to a gene: 12. In germline, CDR1 is SGHRS, CDR2 YFSETQ. The CDR3 has 18 amino acids. For the CDR3, the DNA is TGCGCCAGCAGCTTGAGGTTATCAGCGGGAGCCCTCACAGATACGCAGTATTTT. Its translation is CASSLRLSAGALTDTQYF.

The gene calls are TRBV4-1 and TRBJ2-7, with D unresolved. The V end was cut by 2 bases, the J end by 2 bases, with 10 bases between. Germline values: CDR1 MGHRA, CDR2 YSYEKL. This CDR3 comprises 14 residues. The CDR3 DNA reads as TGCGCCAGCAGCCAAAGGCTACCTACCTACGAGCAGTACTTC. This gives the protein CASSQRLPTYEQYF.

This clonotype was recorded only once. The rearrangement links TRBV6-6 to TRBJ2-1; 8 bases map to TRBD2. The CDR3 loop spans 14 amino acids. The V gene's germline CDR1 is MNHNY and CDR2 SVGAGI (reference sequence). J gave up 5 bases and V 5 bases, and 5 bases lay outside the gene matches. The CDR3 bases are TGTGCCAGCAGTACCGGGACTAGGGACAATGAGCAGTTCTTC. The encoded protein is CASSTGTRDNEQFF.

The chain links TRBV10-3 to TRBJ1-2; TRBD1 is a possible D gene (5 bases). Between the trimmed V and J ends, which lost 2 bases and 8 bases, there was a span of 15 bases. Germline V lookup: CDR1 ENHRY, CDR2 SYGVKD. The CDR3 is 14 residues long. The CDR3 sequence is CAISESQGDLGYTF. CDR3 nucleotide sequence: TGTGCCATCAGTGAGAGTCAGGGTGATCTGGGCTACACCTTC.

The V gene is TRBV30, the J gene TRBJ1-1; D is uncertain. Germline values: CDR1 GTSNPN, CDR2 SVGIG (reference sequence). Trimming removed 0 bases at V and 5 bases at J, with 7 bases between. CDR3 length: 12 amino acids. For the CDR3, the DNA is TGTGCCTGGAGTGTGTTATGGACTGAAGCTTTCTTT. Translated: CAWSVLWTEAFF.

This chain connects TRBV20-1 to TRBJ2-7, with 8 bases that match TRBD1. Germline assignment: CDR1 DFQATT and CDR2 SNEGSKA (reference sequence). J lost 5 bases, V lost 0 bases, and 9 bases had no gene match. The CDR3 loop spans 15 amino acids. The CDR3 DNA reads TGCAGTGCTAGAGATCGTCAGGGGGCGCGGAACGAGCAGTACTTC. Translation: CSARDRQGARNEQYF.

The V and J genes are TRBV30 and TRBJ1-1; TRBD1 might be the D (5 bases). The CDR3 is made up of 11 amino acids. Germline-derived CDR1 and CDR2 are GTSNPN and SVGIG (reference sequence). Deletions cut 5 bases from V and 9 bases from J, with 13 bases between. CDR3 protein: CAWVLGRQAFF. CDR3 nucleotides: TGTGCCTGGGTCTTGGGACGTCAAGCTTTCTTT.

This chain links TRBV5-1 with TRBJ2-3; unclear D gene. This CDR3 is 12 amino acids long. V was trimmed by 2 bases and J by 4 bases, leaving 5 bases between them. Germline CDR1 reads SGHRS; CDR2 reads YFSETQ. CDR3 residues: CASSLNPDTQYF. The CDR3, as DNA: TGCGCCAGCAGCTTAAATCCAGATACGCAGTATTTT.

The CDR3 region is CASSQDHSFSYNEQFF. CDR3 nucleotide sequence: TGCGCCAGCAGCCAAGATCACTCATTCTCCTACAATGAGCAGTTCTTC. The rearrangement joins TRBV4-3 to TRBJ2-1, with unresolved D. The V gene lost 0 bases and the J gene lost 0 bases, with 9 bases spanning the gap. CDR3 length: 16 residues. CDR1 and CDR2 from the germline V gene are LGHNA and YSLEER.

This chain uses TRBV18 with TRBJ2-2; no clear D gene. V lost 0 bases to trimming and J lost 0 bases, with 11 bases between them. Germline CDR1 is KGHSH and CDR2 is LQKENI. The CDR3 totals 17 residues. The CDR3 DNA reads TGTGCCAGCTCACCACCGAGTTCAATGGCGAACACCGGGGAGCTGTTTTTT. Its translation is CASSPPSSMANTGELFF.

The chain uses TRBV5-4 and TRBJ2-7, with TRBD2 as a possible D gene (5 bases). CDR3 length: 13 amino acids. CDR1 and CDR2 (germline): SGHNT, YYREEE (reference sequence). V was clipped by 10 bases and J by 3 bases, with 17 bases between them. The CDR3 here is CALSRTPNYEQYF. In DNA, the CDR3 is TGTGCCCTATCGAGGACTCCTAACTACGAGCAGTACTTC.

The V gene is TRBV5-1, the J gene TRBJ2-3, with 10 bases matching TRBD2. This CDR3 comprises 16 residues. V gave up 0 bases and J gave up 4 bases; unmatched junction bases: 5. CDR1 and CDR2 (germline): SGHRS, YFSETQ. The CDR3 nucleotides read TGCGCCAGCAGCTTGGCGGCTAGCGGGAGTCCAGATACGCAGTATTTT. Encoded protein: CASSLAASGSPDTQYF. The full variable domain, its missing parts supplied by reference TRBV5-1 and TRBJ2-3, is KAGVTQTPRYLIKTRGQQVTLSCSPISGHRSVSWYQQTPGQGLQFLFEYFSETQRNKGNFPGRFSGRQFSNSRSEMNVSTLELGDSALYLCASSLAASGSPDTQYFGPGTRLTVL.

This chain connects TRBV28 to TRBJ2-7; TRBD1 agrees at 8 bases. The V gene's germline CDR1 is MDHEN and CDR2 SYDVKM. This CDR3 contains 14 residues. The J segment lost 4 bases and the V segment lost 6 bases, leaving 8 bases of the junction unmatched. CDR3 sequence: CASRRLGTGYEQYF. CDR3 DNA sequence: TGTGCCAGCAGACGACTCGGGACAGGTTACGAGCAGTACTTC. Based on the CDR3 plus reference TRBV28 and TRBJ2-7, the full variable domain is DVKVTQSSRYLVKRTGEKVFLECVQDMDHENMFWYRQDPGLGLRLIYFSYDVKMKEKGDIPEGYSVSREKKERFSLILESASTNQTSMYLCASRRLGTGYEQYFGPGTRLTVT.

This chain links TRBV30 with TRBJ2-7, with a possible D match to TRBD1 (5 bases). V lost 0 bases and J 4 bases, leaving 13 bases between the germline ends. The germline gives CDR1 GTSNPN, CDR2 SVGIG (reference sequence). The CDR3 runs 14 residues. The CDR3 coding sequence is TGTGCCTGGAGTGTAGCCCCAGGGTGGTACGAGCAGTACTTC. Amino acid sequence: CAWSVAPGWYEQYF. Based on the CDR3 plus reference TRBV30 and TRBJ2-7, the full variable domain is SQTIHQWPATLVQPVGSPLSLECTVEGTSNPNLYWYRQAAGRGLQLLFYSVGIGQISSEVPQNLSASRPQDRQFILSSKKLLLSDSGFYLCAWSVAPGWYEQYFGPGTRLTVT.

The chain links TRBV27 to TRBJ1-1, with 9 bases that match TRBD1. V lost 5 bases, J lost 3 bases, and 10 bases stayed unmatched. The CDR3 length is 16 residues. Germline V gives CDR1 MNHEY, CDR2 SMNVEV (reference sequence). The CDR3 loop reads CASSPGTGLRDTEAFF. The CDR3 coding sequence is TGTGCCAGCAGTCCAGGGACAGGGCTAAGGGACACTGAAGCTTTCTTT.

The rearrangement joins TRBV4-3 to TRBJ2-7; 9 bases agree with TRBD2. V was pared by 2 bases and J by 2 bases, with 4 bases of the junction left unmatched. The CDR3 totals 15 residues. CDR1 is LGHNA and CDR2 is YSLEER in the germline V gene. Written as DNA, the CDR3 is TGCGCCAGCAGCCAAAGACTAGCGGATCCCTACGAGCAGTACTTC. Its translation is CASSQRLADPYEQYF.

The CDR3 nucleotides are TGTGCCAGCAGCCTAGGGACAGAAAATGAAAAACTGTTTTTT. Translated, it gives CASSLGTENEKLFF. This sequence joins TRBV16 and TRBJ1-4; 7 bases are shared with TRBD1. Germline assignment: CDR1 KGHSY and CDR2 FQNENV. CDR3 length equals 14 residues. Germline trimming cut 4 bases from V and 5 bases from J; bases unmatched to any gene: 4.

The chain links TRBV5-4 to TRBJ2-6; a weak D match, TRBD2 (5 bases). Germline-derived CDR1 and CDR2 are SGHNT and YYREEE (reference sequence). The CDR3 runs to 17 residues. Between the trimmed V and J ends, which lost 7 bases and 4 bases, there was a span of 21 bases. The CDR3 is CASSPTLRDKGANVLTF. CDR3 bases: TGTGCCAGCTCCCCGACTCTCCGGGATAAGGGGGCCAACGTCCTGACTTTC. Full variable domain (outside the CDR3, taken from reference TRBV5-4 and TRBJ2-6): ETGVTQSPTHLIKTRGQQVTLRCSSQSGHNTVSWYQQALGQGPQFIFQYYREEENGRGNFPPRFSGLQFPNYSSELNVNALELDDSALYLCASSPTLRDKGANVLTFGAGSRLTVL.

This chain links TRBV3-1 with TRBJ2-7; D may be TRBD1 (6 bases). CDR1 and CDR2 from the germline V gene are LGHDT and YNNKEL (reference sequence). This CDR3 has 14 amino acids. Deletions cut 3 bases from V and 12 bases from J, with 21 bases between. The CDR3 nucleotides read TGTGCCAGCAGCCAGCTAGGCCCTCGGGACAAAACGTACTTC. It yields the protein CASSQLGPRDKTYF.

In the case of this clonotype: Lacking the conserved final phenylalanine or tryptophan, this CDR3 likely reflects a read error. The chain recombines TRBV30 with TRBJ1-2; D uncertain. This CDR3 comprises 11 residues. Deletions cut 6 bases from V and 2 bases from J, with 7 bases between. Germline V gene data show CDR1 as GTSNPN and CDR2 as SVGIG (reference sequence). As DNA, the CDR3 is TGTGCCTGTTGGGGAAACTATGGCTACACCCTC. It is translated as CACWGNYGYTL.

The chain combines TRBV29-1 with TRBJ1-1, with D maybe TRBD1 (6 bases). The V gene lost 5 bases and the J gene lost 1 base, with 14 bases spanning the gap. CDR1 and CDR2 (germline): SQVTM, ANQGSEA. The CDR3 is 14 amino acids. The CDR3: CSVSPGVGNTEAFF. The DNA for the CDR3 is TGCAGCGTTTCTCCAGGGGTAGGGAACACTGAAGCTTTCTTT.

This chain links TRBV5-1 with TRBJ2-3, with D perhaps TRBD1 (7 bases). Trimming took off 0 bases at V and 5 bases at J, with 13 bases between the two ends. This CDR3 has 15 residues. The V gene's germline CDR1 is SGHRS and CDR2 YFSETQ. CDR3 bases: TGCGCCAGCAGCTTGGCAGGCGGGGACAGAGATACGCAGTATTTT. This gives the protein CASSLAGGDRDTQYF.

The chain employs TRBV12-3 or TRBV12-4 and TRBJ2-7, with TRBD2 identical over 9 bases. V lost 5 bases and J lost 4; bases outside the gene matches: 6. This CDR3 is 14 amino acids long. The CDR3 DNA is TGTGCCAGCAGTGTGAGGACTAGCGCTTACGAGCAGTACTTC. Amino acids: CASSVRTSAYEQYF.

This clonotype was detected only a few times. J is TRBJ2-7 and V is TRBV18; 8 bases line up with TRBD1. J gave up 6 bases and V 2 bases, and 0 bases lay outside the gene matches. Germline values: CDR1 KGHSH, CDR2 LQKENI. This CDR3 is built from 12 residues. The CDR3 spells CASSPDRGEQYF. DNA for the CDR3: TGTGCCAGCTCACCAGACAGGGGCGAGCAGTACTTC.

The V call is TRBV18, the J call TRBJ1-4, with D maybe TRBD1 (5 bases). The CDR3 totals 15 residues. The V and J ends lost 4 bases and 5 bases respectively, with 14 bases between them. Germline V gives CDR1 KGHSH, CDR2 LQKENI. The CDR3 loop reads CASSLRGPGNEKLFF. The CDR3 DNA is TGTGCCAGCTCACTCCGGGGCCCTGGAAATGAAAAACTGTTTTTT.

The chain couples TRBV5-6 to TRBJ2-2, with 12 bases that match TRBD2. The V gene end was trimmed by 3 bases and the J gene end by 5 bases; junction bases not matched to a gene: 8. This CDR3 has 17 amino acids. Germline V gene data show CDR1 as SGHDT and CDR2 as YYEEEE. Here the CDR3 reads CASSSRTSGKHTGELFF. CDR3 coding DNA: TGTGCCAGCAGCTCTAGGACTAGCGGGAAGCATACCGGGGAGCTGTTTTTT.